This T cell receptor beta chain stems from a study of T cell repertoires in cytomegalovirus infection. The study, taken as a whole, reports: Within the response measured ex vivo, HLA-C-restricted CMV-specific TCR beta clonotypes were dominant.

TCRdb called the reads again in MiXCR, with one record for every CDR3 protein. The table shows 300,000 or so distinct CDR3 sequences, with around 9.6% occurring only once. Turning to this clonotype: Its antigen remains unknown. Possible read error: a much larger clone is one base away.

The CDR3 is 15 amino acids. Germline CDR1 is SQVTM and CDR2 is ANQGSEA. The rearrangement uses TRBV29-1 and TRBJ1-1; D ambiguous. Sequencing was performed on PBMCs. This sequence was found in a human donor in good health (CMV status not recorded). Some clones in this sample may be carry-over from other donors' samples. The CDR3 is CSVIVVGRMNAEAFF. The CDR3 DNA follows: TGCAGCGTTATCGTTGTTGGACGGATGAACGCTGAAGCTTTCTTT.